This passage covers 17 T cell receptor beta chains from one sample sequenced in a study of cytomegalovirus exposure and HLA in healthy donors. The PCR had 60 Vbeta and 13 Jbeta primers. The repertoire was sequenced with immunoSEQ multiplex PCR; TCRdb's copy has only in-frame clones and lacks some. The sample yields 100,000 to 150,000 clones, about 81% seen once. The sequenced sample was PBMCs. Receptors were obtained from a woman aged 25-40 years in good health and CMV-seronegative.

The chain carries TRBV9 and TRBJ1-6; a weak D match, TRBD1 (6 bases). This CDR3 is built from 16 residues. Germline V lookup: CDR1 SGDLS, CDR2 YYNGEE. The V and J ends lost 0 bases and 11 bases respectively, with 18 bases between them. The CDR3 is CASSVDFRQANTPLHF. The CDR3 DNA sequence: TGTGCCAGCAGCGTAGATTTCAGACAGGCAAACACACCCCTCCACTTT.

The genes are TRBV7-9 and TRBJ2-3; 9 bases are a match to TRBD1. Trimming cost V 5 bases and J 3 bases; bases outside gene matches: 3. This CDR3 spans 14 amino acids. CDR1 is SEHNR and CDR2 is FQNEAQ in the germline V gene (reference sequence). In DNA, the CDR3 is TGTGCCAGCAGCCCCGGGACAGGGACAGATACGCAGTATTTT. Residues: CASSPGTGTDTQYF.

This chain connects TRBV6-5 to TRBJ2-3; the match to TRBD2 covers 9 bases. The length of the CDR3 is 15 residues. Germline CDR1 and CDR2: MNHEY and SVGAGI. Unmatched junction bases numbered 9, after V lost 2 bases and J lost 9 bases. In DNA form, the CDR3 reads TGTGCCAGCAGTTACGAAGCGGGGGGAAGGAGGACGCAGTATTTT. Protein: CASSYEAGGRRTQYF.

The chain employs TRBV30 and TRBJ1-5, with 10 bases fitting TRBD1. V gave up 3 bases and J gave up 3 bases; unmatched junction bases: 5. Germline V CDR1 and CDR2: GTSNPN, SVGIG (reference sequence). The CDR3 spans 15 residues. This CDR3 is CAWRDRGGPNQPQHF. The CDR3, as DNA: TGTGCCTGGAGGGACAGGGGGGGACCCAATCAGCCCCAGCATTTT.

V usage is TRBV19 and J usage is TRBJ1-5; D remains unclear. Germline-derived CDR1 and CDR2 are LNHDA and SQIVND (reference sequence). The CDR3 runs 18 residues. The V gene lost 2 bases and the J gene lost 0 bases, with 17 bases spanning the gap. CDR3 bases: TGTGCCAGTAGTATAAGGTGGGCCTCCAAGCTTAGCAATCAGCCCCAGCATTTT. Protein sequence: CASSIRWASKLSNQPQHF.

In DNA, the CDR3 is TGTGCCAGCACCCCCGGGGGGAACCCCCGCACAGATACGCAGTATTTT. It yields the protein CASTPGGNPRTDTQYF. V gene TRBV11-3 combines with J gene TRBJ2-3; the match to TRBD2 covers 7 bases. Germline values: CDR1 SGHNT, CDR2 YENEEA. The trim removed 7 bases at V and 1 base at J, leaving 11 bases unmatched. The CDR3 runs 16 residues.

CDR3 nucleotides: TGTGCCAGCAGCTTAACGGGGCTAGCGGGGAGCTACGAGCAGTACTTC. Translating it yields CASSLTGLAGSYEQYF. The V and J genes are TRBV11-3 and TRBJ2-7; 9 bases line up with TRBD2. This CDR3 contains 16 residues. V lost 2 bases and J lost 3; bases outside the gene matches: 8. The germline V gene encodes CDR1 SGHNT and CDR2 YENEEA.

The gene calls are TRBV5-1 and TRBJ2-7, with 7 bases that match TRBD1. The CDR3 spans 16 residues. Germline V gene lookup returns CDR1 SGHRS and CDR2 YFSETQ. Trimming took 0 bases from V and 1 from J; bases not matched to a gene: 7. DNA for the CDR3: TGCGCCAGCAGCTTGGCCCTGTCGGACAGGTCCTACGAGCAGTACTTC. Protein product: CASSLALSDRSYEQYF.

The CDR3 sequence is CASSPWQGWTDTQYF. CDR3 DNA sequence: TGTGCCAGCTCACCATGGCAGGGTTGGACAGATACGCAGTATTTT. The chain joins TRBV18 to TRBJ2-3; the D gene is possibly TRBD1 (5 bases). This CDR3 is built from 15 residues. The germline V and J ends were trimmed by 2 bases and 3 bases, with 12 bases remaining between them. CDR1 is KGHSH and CDR2 is LQKENI in the germline V gene.

This clone was recorded only once. This chain uses TRBV5-1 with TRBJ1-1; weak D call: TRBD1 (6 bases). Trimming removed 2 bases at V and 6 bases at J, with 11 bases between. Germline CDR1 is SGHRS and CDR2 is YFSETQ. The CDR3 spans 13 residues. The CDR3 region has the DNA TGCGCCAGCAGCTTTACAGGGTTTGCTGAAGCTTTCTTT. This codes for CASSFTGFAEAFF. Full variable domain (outside the CDR3, taken from reference TRBV5-1 and TRBJ1-1): KAGVTQTPRYLIKTRGQQVTLSCSPISGHRSVSWYQQTPGQGLQFLFEYFSETQRNKGNFPGRFSGRQFSNSRSEMNVSTLELGDSALYLCASSFTGFAEAFFGQGTRLTVV.

This clone was observed a handful of times. This chain links TRBV29-1 with TRBJ2-7, with 7 bases matching TRBD1. Trimming took 7 bases from V and 4 from J; bases not matched to a gene: 7. The CDR3 extends over 12 amino acids. Germline V gene data show CDR1 as SQVTM and CDR2 as ANQGSEA. CDR3: CSATGVGYEQYF. DNA of the CDR3: TGCAGCGCCACAGGGGTCGGGTACGAGCAGTACTTC.

The rearrangement uses TRBV7-9 and TRBJ1-6; D is ambiguous. V shed 5 bases and J shed 7 bases, with 9 bases lying between them. CDR3 length: 13 amino acids. Germline CDR1 and CDR2: SEHNR and FQNEAQ (reference sequence). CDR3 nucleotide sequence: TGTGCCAGCAGCCCCCCATTCAATTCACCCCTCCACTTT. Protein product: CASSPPFNSPLHF. Full variable domain (outside the CDR3, taken from reference TRBV7-9 and TRBJ1-6): DTGVSQNPRHKITKRGQNVTFRCDPISEHNRLYWYRQTLGQGPEFLTYFQNEAQLEKSRLLSDRFSAERPKGSFSTLEIQRTEQGDSAMYLCASSPPFNSPLHFGNGTRLTVT.

The chain couples TRBV29-1 to TRBJ2-1; 7 bases are shared with TRBD2. Germline V lookup: CDR1 SQVTM, CDR2 ANQGSEA. The CDR3 runs to 13 residues. Trimming at V came to 6 bases and at J to 8 bases, leaving 10 bases not matched to a gene. The CDR3 nucleotides are TGCAGCGTCGTTCGGGGGGTTAGGGATGAGCAGTTCTTC. Translating gives CSVVRGVRDEQFF.

The chain is built from TRBV27 and TRBJ2-3, with D unclear. Trimming took 5 bases from V and 4 from J, leaving 10 bases between them. The CDR3 has 13 residues. Germline CDR1 reads MNHEY; CDR2 reads SMNVEV (reference sequence). The CDR3 DNA reads TGTGCCAGCAGTCTCAGCGACTCAGATACGCAGTATTTT. Encoded protein: CASSLSDSDTQYF.

Here the CDR3 DNA reads TGTGCCAGCAGCGTAGGGACAGCGGGGGATCCCGGGGAGCTGTTTTTT. It is translated as CASSVGTAGDPGELFF. This chain joins TRBV9 and TRBJ2-2, with TRBD2 matching over 8 bases. The CDR3 contains 16 residues. The germline V gene has CDR1 SGDLS and CDR2 YYNGEE. Trimming cost V 0 bases and J 6 bases; bases outside gene matches: 7.

On this clone itself: Different DNA sequences within this sample yield the same CDR3. The J gene is TRBJ2-4, the V gene TRBV4-1; a possible D gene is TRBD1 (5 bases). The germline V and J ends were trimmed by 4 bases and 0 bases, with 10 bases remaining between them. The CDR3 runs to 15 residues. Germline V gives CDR1 MGHRA, CDR2 YSYEKL. Here the CDR3 reads CASSPIGVAKNIQYF. In nucleotides, the CDR3 is TGCGCCAGCAGCCCAATAGGGGTAGCCAAAAACATTCAGTACTTC.

The chain joins TRBV5-1 to TRBJ2-1, with 9 bases that match TRBD2. V lost 2 bases, J lost 6 bases, and 6 bases stayed unmatched. The germline CDR1 and CDR2 sequences are SGHRS and YFSETQ. CDR3 length: 15 amino acids. The CDR3 spells CASSFERGVTNEQFF. The CDR3 DNA follows: TGCGCCAGCAGCTTCGAGCGGGGGGTAACCAATGAGCAGTTCTTC.